This T cell receptor beta chain came from a study of T cell repertoires in cytomegalovirus infection. Study as a whole: Well-studied HLA-B-restricted CMV epitopes were used in the study alongside recently identified HLA-C-restricted ones. Indications came from public TCR beta signatures; they pointed to CMV infection and to a matching HLA type.

TCRdb independently ran MiXCR on the reads; one entry per CDR3 protein. The sample lists some 46,000 distinct CDR3 sequences; roughly 19% were seen once. About this clonotype itself: Antigen: not known.

Study-level points and caveats: The study found HLA-C-restricted CMV-specific TCR beta clonotypes dominating the ex vivo response.

This TCR came from a human donor in good health (CMV status not recorded). Some clones in this sample may be carry-over from other donors' samples. Source: CD8+ T cells from cultured PBMCs, taken from culture after CMV antigen stimulation.

CDR3 sequence (DNA): TGTGCCAGCAGCTGGGTCTCACTCGGGGAGCAGTACTTC. This codes for CASSWVSLGEQYF. V gene TRBV6-2 or TRBV6-3 combines with J gene TRBJ2-7; D is unclear. V lost 6 bases and J lost 7, with 16 bases in between. CDR3 size: 13 residues. Germline CDR1 and CDR2: MNHEY and SVGEGT.